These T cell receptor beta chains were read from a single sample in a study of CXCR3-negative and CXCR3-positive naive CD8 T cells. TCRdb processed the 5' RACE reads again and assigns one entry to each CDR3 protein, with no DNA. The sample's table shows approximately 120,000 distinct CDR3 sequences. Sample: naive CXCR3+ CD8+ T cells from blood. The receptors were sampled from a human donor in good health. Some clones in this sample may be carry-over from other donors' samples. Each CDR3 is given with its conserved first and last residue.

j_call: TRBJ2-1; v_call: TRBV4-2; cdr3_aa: CASSQLTGLAEAEEQFF
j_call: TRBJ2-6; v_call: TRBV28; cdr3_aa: CASRELGPYSGANVLTF
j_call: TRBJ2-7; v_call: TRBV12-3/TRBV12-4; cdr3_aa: CASSSPTGTGIYEQYF
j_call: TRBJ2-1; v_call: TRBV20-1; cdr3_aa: CSARDPLAFVSEQFF
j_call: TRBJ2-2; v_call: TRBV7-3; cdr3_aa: CASSLTFTATVTGELFF
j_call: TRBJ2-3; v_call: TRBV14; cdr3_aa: CASSQGGYTDTQYF
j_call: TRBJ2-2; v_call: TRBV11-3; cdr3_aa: CASSPRTGVNTGELFF
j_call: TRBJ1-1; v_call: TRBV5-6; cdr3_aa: CASSWGTGLIEAFF
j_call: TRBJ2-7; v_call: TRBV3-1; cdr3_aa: CASSQDRFTTGANYEQYF
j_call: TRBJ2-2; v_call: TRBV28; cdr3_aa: CASSTTGSTGELFF
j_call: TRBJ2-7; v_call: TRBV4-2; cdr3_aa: CASSQELYGREQYF
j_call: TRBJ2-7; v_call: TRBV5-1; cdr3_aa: CASSLAGVAGPISYEQYF
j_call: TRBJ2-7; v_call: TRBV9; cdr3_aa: CASSVEAGLSYEQYF
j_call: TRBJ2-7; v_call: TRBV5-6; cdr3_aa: CASSPEASYEQYF
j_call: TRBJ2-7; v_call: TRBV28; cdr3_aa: CASRPAGGSAYEQYF
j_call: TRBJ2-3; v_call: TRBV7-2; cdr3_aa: CASSLELASGITSTDTQYF
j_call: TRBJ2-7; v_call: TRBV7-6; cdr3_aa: CASSLAAGTHSYEQYF
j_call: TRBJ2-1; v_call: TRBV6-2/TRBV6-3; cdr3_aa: CASRKPGQGNNEQFF
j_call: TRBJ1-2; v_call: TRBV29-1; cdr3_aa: CSVEVVINPRTGGLSLTF
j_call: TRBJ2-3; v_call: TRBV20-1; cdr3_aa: CSARDDRRLAADTQYF
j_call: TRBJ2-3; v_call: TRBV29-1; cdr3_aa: CSVVTSGGHGNTQYF
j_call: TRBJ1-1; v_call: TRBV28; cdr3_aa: CASTSSFAGLGSRGTDRSEAFF
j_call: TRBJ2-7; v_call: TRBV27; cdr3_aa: CASSYRQDYEQYF
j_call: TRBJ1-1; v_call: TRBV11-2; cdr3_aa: CASSLDLVGVTEAFF
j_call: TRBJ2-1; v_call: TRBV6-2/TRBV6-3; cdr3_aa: CASQQTQSRYNEQFF
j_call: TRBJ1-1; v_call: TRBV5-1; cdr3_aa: CASSQDPSGSTEAFF
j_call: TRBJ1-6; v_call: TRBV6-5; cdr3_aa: CASSSGNSPLHF
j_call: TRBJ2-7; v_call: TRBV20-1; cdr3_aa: CSARGVGAYEQYF
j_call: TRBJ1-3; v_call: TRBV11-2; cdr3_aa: CASSETGASGNTIYF
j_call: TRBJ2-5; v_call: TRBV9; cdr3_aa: CASSGLGSDAQETQYF
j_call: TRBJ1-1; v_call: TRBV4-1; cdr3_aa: CASSPAAVGNTEAFF
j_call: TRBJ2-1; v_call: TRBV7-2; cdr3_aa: CASSLGWGFGNEQFF
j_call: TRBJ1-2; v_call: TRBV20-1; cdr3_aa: CSAKRTDSYGYTF
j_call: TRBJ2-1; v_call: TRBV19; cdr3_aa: CASTGLAGGDNEQFF
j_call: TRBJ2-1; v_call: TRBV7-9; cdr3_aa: CASRGSVSQGNEQFF
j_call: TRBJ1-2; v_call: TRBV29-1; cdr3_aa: CSAEMGDYYGYTF
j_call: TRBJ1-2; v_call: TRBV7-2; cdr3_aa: CASSLDGGDYGYTF
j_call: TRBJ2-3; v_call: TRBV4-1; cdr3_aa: CASSPGLAGGTDTQYF
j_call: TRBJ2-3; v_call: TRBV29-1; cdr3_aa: CSVEDPDRGTDTQYF